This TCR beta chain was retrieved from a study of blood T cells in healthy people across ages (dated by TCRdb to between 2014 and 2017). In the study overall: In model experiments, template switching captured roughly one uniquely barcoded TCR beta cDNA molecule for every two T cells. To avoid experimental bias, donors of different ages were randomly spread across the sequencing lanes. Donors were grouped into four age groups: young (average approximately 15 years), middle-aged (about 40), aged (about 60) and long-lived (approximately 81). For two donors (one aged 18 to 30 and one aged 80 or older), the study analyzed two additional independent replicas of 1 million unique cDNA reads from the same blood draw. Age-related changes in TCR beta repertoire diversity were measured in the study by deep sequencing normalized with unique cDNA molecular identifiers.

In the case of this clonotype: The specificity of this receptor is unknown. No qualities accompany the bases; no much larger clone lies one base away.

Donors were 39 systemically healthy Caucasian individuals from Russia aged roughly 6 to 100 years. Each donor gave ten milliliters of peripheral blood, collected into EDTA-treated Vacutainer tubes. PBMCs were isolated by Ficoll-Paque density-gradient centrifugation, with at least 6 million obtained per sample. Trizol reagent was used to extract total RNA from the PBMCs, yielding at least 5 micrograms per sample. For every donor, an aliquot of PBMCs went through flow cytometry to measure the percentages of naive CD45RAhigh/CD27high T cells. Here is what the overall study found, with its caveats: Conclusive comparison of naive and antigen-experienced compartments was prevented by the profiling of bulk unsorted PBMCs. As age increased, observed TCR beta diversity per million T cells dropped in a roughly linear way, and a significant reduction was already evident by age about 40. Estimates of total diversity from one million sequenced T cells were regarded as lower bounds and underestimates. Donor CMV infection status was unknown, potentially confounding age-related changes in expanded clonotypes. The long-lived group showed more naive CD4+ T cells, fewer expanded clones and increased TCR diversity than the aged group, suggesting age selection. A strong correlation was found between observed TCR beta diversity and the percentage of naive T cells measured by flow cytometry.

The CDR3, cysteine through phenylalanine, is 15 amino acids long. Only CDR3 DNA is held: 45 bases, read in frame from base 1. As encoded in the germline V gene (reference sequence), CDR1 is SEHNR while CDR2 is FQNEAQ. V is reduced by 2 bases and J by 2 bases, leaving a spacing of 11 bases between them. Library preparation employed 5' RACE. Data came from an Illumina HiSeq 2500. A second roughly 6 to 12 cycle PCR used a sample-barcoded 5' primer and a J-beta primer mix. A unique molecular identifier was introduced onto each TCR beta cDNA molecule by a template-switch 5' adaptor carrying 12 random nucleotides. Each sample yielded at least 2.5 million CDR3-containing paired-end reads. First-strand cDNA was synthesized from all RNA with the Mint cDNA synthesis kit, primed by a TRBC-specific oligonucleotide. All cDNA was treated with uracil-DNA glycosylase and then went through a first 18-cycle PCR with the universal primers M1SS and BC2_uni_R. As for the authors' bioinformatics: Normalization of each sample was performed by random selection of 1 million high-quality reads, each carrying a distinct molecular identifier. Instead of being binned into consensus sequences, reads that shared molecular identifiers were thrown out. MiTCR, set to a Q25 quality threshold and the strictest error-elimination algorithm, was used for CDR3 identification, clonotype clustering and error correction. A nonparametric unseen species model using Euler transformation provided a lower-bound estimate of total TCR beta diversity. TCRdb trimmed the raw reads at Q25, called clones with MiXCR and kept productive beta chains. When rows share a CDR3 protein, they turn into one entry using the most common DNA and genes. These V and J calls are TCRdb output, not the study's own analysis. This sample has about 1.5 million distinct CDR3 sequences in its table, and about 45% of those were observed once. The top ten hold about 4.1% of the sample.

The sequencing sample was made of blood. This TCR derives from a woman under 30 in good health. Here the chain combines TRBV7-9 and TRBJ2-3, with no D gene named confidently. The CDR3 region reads CASSLLWRSTDTQYF. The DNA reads TGTGCCAGCAGCTTACTATGGCGGTCCACAGATACGCAGTATTTT.